This T cell receptor beta chain was identified in a study of blood T cell repertoires in COVID-19. Study-level background: Both acute and convalescent COVID-19 samples were obtained from the United States, Italy and Spain. PBMCs, B-cell-depleted T cells, or T cells provided the cDNA or gDNA that made up the material.

The length of the CDR3 is 14 residues. V lost 6 bases and J lost 2; bases outside the gene matches: 5. Germline V CDR1 and CDR2: LNHDA, SQIVND (reference sequence). Authors' methods: How many nucleated cells were present was estimated from reference gene primer amplification. Some clones are missing from TCRdb's copy, which holds only in-frame ones; the method was immunoSEQ multiplex PCR. That table gives V, J and clone size, and the DNA gave D and trimming. The sample has more than 200,000 clones; under 90% are singletons. V and J are TRBV19 and TRBJ1-2, with 8 bases matching TRBD1. Sequencing was carried out using peripheral blood. This clonotype originated in a man in his forties or fifties with acute or convalescent COVID-19. This CDR3 is CASRDRQGNYGYTF. CDR3 DNA: TGTGCCAGTAGGGACAGACAGGGGAACTATGGCTACACCTTC.